Below, 29 T cell receptor beta chains from the same sample are listed, as sequenced in a study of CD4+ T cells in melanoma. Method: immunoSEQ multiplex PCR; TCRdb's copy keeps in-frame clones and lacks some. Among 20,000 to 25,000 clones listed, around 78% were seen once. These receptor sequences come from a human donor with melanoma.

J is TRBJ2-5 and V is TRBV5-5, with TRBD2 matching over 16 bases. Germline CDR1 SGHKS, CDR2 YYEKEE (reference sequence). The CDR3 is 19 residues long. The trim removed 4 bases at V and 3 bases at J, leaving 12 bases unmatched. The CDR3 DNA reads as TGTGCCAGCAGCCTCTATTTGGGACTAGCGGGGGGGAAAAAAGAGACCCAGTACTTC. Translating gives CASSLYLGLAGGKKETQYF. The whole variable domain, filled in from reference TRBV5-5 and TRBJ2-5, reads DAGVTQSPTHLIKTRGQQVTLRCSPISGHKSVSWYQQVLGQGPQFIFQYYEKEERGRGNFPDRFSARQFPNYSSELNVNALLLGDSALYLCASSLYLGLAGGKKETQYFGPGTRLLVL.

The chain uses TRBV4-1 and TRBJ2-5, with D possibly matching TRBD2 (6 bases). Germline lookup yields CDR1 MGHRA and CDR2 YSYEKL. V was trimmed by 4 bases and J by 3 bases, leaving 15 bases between them. CDR3 length: 15 residues. The CDR3 spells CASSPPMGGKETQYF. The CDR3 nucleotides read TGCGCCAGCAGCCCACCCATGGGGGGAAAAGAGACCCAGTACTTC.

The rearrangement links TRBV29-1 to TRBJ2-1; D gene unclear. This CDR3 spans 11 amino acids. CDR1 SQVTM and CDR2 ANQGSEA come from the germline V gene. Trimming stripped 3 bases from V and 5 bases from J, with 5 bases between. This CDR3 is CSVEVDNEQFF. CDR3 nucleotides: TGCAGCGTTGAGGTTGACAATGAGCAGTTCTTC.

The table lists this clone with a few counts. CDR3 sequence: CASVQGGMNTEAFF. In DNA, the CDR3 is TGTGCCAGCGTTCAGGGGGGCATGAACACTGAAGCTTTCTTT. This sequence joins TRBV7-9 and TRBJ1-1, with TRBD1 matching 7 bases. Germline assignment: CDR1 SEHNR and CDR2 FQNEAQ (reference sequence). CDR3 length equals 14 residues. V shed 8 bases and J 0 bases; nucleotides not matched to a gene: 6.

The genes are TRBV6-6 and TRBJ2-3; D gene unclear. V was pared by 5 bases and J by 3 bases, with 15 bases between. Germline lookup yields CDR1 MNHNY and CDR2 SVGAGI (reference sequence). The CDR3 length is 15 residues. The CDR3 reads CASSLPPTWTDTQYF. The DNA of the CDR3 is TGTGCCAGCAGTCTCCCCCCGACGTGGACAGATACGCAGTATTTT.

This clone was observed once. V is TRBV11-2 and J is TRBJ1-1; a weak D match, TRBD1 (6 bases). Germline V gene sequence: CDR1 SGHAT, CDR2 FQNNGV. Trimming stripped 10 bases from V and 3 bases from J, with 18 bases between. The CDR3 has 14 amino acids. The CDR3 loop reads CATSTGIGDTEAFF. The CDR3, as DNA: TGTGCCACCTCCACAGGGATCGGCGACACTGAAGCTTTCTTT. Filled out from reference TRBV11-2 and TRBJ1-1, the complete variable domain reads EAGVAQSPRYKIIEKRQSVAFWCNPISGHATLYWYQQILGQGPKLLIQFQNNGVVDDSQLPKDRFSAERLKGVDSTLKIQPAKLEDSAVYLCATSTGIGDTEAFFGQGTRLTVV.

The chain links TRBV9 to TRBJ2-1; D is unclear. CDR3 length equals 13 residues. Germline assignment: CDR1 SGDLS and CDR2 YYNGEE. Trimming removed 4 bases from V and 0 bases from J, with 5 bases in between. In nucleotides, the CDR3 is TGTGCCAGCAGCCGGAGCTCCTACAATGAGCAGTTCTTC. This encodes CASSRSSYNEQFF. Looking up the rest from reference TRBV9 and TRBJ2-1 gives the full variable domain: DSGVTQTPKHLITATGQRVTLRCSPRSGDLSVYWYQQSLDQGLQFLIQYYNGEERAKGNILERFSAQQFPDLHSELNLSSLELGDSALYFCASSRSSYNEQFFGPGTRLTVL.

This clone was counted once. The chain has TRBV7-3 and TRBJ2-1; D is perhaps TRBD1 or TRBD2 (5 bases each). Trimming took 1 base from V and 2 from J, leaving 9 bases between them. The CDR3 covers 15 residues. From germline, CDR1 is SGHTA and CDR2 FQGTGA. CDR3 region: CASSLSGGTYNEQFF. The CDR3 DNA reads TGTGCCAGCAGCTTAAGTGGGGGAACCTACAATGAGCAGTTCTTC. The entire variable domain, with the rest obtained from reference TRBV7-3 and TRBJ2-1, is as follows: GAGVSQTPSNKVTEKGKYVELRCDPISGHTALYWYRQSLGQGPEFLIYFQGTGAADDSGLPNDRFFAVRPEGSVSTLKIQRTERGDSAVYLCASSLSGGTYNEQFFGPGTRLTVL.

The chain carries TRBV5-1 and TRBJ2-2, with D maybe TRBD1 (6 bases). CDR1 and CDR2 (germline): SGHRS, YFSETQ. The CDR3 spans 15 residues. V was clipped by 0 bases and J by 4 bases, with 10 bases between them. CDR3 sequence (DNA): TGCGCCAGCAGCTTGGGGCAGGGGTTCACCGGGGAGCTGTTTTTT. Translating it yields CASSLGQGFTGELFF. Complete variable domain (other parts from reference TRBV5-1 and TRBJ2-2): KAGVTQTPRYLIKTRGQQVTLSCSPISGHRSVSWYQQTPGQGLQFLFEYFSETQRNKGNFPGRFSGRQFSNSRSEMNVSTLELGDSALYLCASSLGQGFTGELFFGEGSRLTVL.

The sample holds one count of this clone. The rearrangement uses TRBV9 and TRBJ2-2, with D perhaps matching TRBD1 (5 bases). Trimming stripped 2 bases from V and 1 base from J, with 12 bases between. Germline CDR1 reads SGDLS; CDR2 reads YYNGEE. The CDR3 contains 16 residues. CDR3 residues: CASSVRGVLNTGELFF. CDR3 bases: TGTGCCAGCAGCGTTAGGGGTGTCTTGAACACCGGGGAGCTGTTTTTT.

This clone was found a few times. This chain joins TRBV5-8 and TRBJ1-5; 7 nucleotides line up with TRBD1. Germline CDR1 and CDR2: SGHTS and YDEGEE. V lost 4 bases and J lost 7; bases outside the gene matches: 8. This CDR3 is built from 14 residues. CDR3 DNA sequence: TGTGCCAGCAGCGGTGGCAGGGGGGAGCAGCCCCAGCATTTT. It encodes CASSGGRGEQPQHF.

The rearrangement joins TRBV4-1 to TRBJ1-6, with unresolved D. Germline V gene lookup returns CDR1 MGHRA and CDR2 YSYEKL. The V end was cut by 0 bases, the J end by 7 bases, with 13 bases between. The CDR3 covers 16 residues. For the CDR3, the DNA is TGCGCCAGCAGCCAAGACCACAGTCAATGGAATTCACCCCTCCACTTT. It encodes CASSQDHSQWNSPLHF.

The chain employs TRBV19 and TRBJ2-1; D might be TRBD1 (6 bases). Trimming removed 6 bases from V and 0 bases from J, with 12 bases in between. Germline V gene sequence: CDR1 LNHDA, CDR2 SQIVND (reference sequence). The CDR3 runs 15 residues. CDR3 nucleotides: TGTGCCAGTAGAGAACGACAGGACTCCTACAATGAGCAGTTCTTC. This gives the protein CASRERQDSYNEQFF.

The chain couples TRBV6-1 to TRBJ1-1; D gene unclear. Germline loops: CDR1 MNHNS, CDR2 SASEGT. This CDR3 is built from 13 residues. V lost 4 bases and J 0 bases, leaving 6 bases between the germline ends. CDR3 bases: TGTGCCAGCAGTGTAAAGATGAACACTGAAGCTTTCTTT. It codes for CASSVKMNTEAFF.

The chain employs TRBV18 and TRBJ1-1, with TRBD1 identical over 8 bases. The CDR3 has 15 amino acids. In germline, CDR1 is KGHSH, CDR2 LQKENI. The J segment lost 8 bases and the V segment lost 0 bases, leaving 8 bases of the junction unmatched. DNA of the CDR3: TGTGCCAGCTCACCACCGGGCAACAGGGGGTCAGAAGCTTTCTTT. Translation: CASSPPGNRGSEAFF. Based on the CDR3 plus reference TRBV18 and TRBJ1-1, the full variable domain is NAGVMQNPRHLVRRRGQEARLRCSPMKGHSHVYWYRQLPEEGLKFMVYLQKENIIDESGMPKERFSAEFPKEGPSILRIQQVVRGDSAAYFCASSPPGNRGSEAFFGQGTRLTVV.

The CDR3 DNA follows: TGTGCCAGCAGCTCAGGTAGCGGGAGGTCCTTTAGCACAGATACGCAGTATTTT. As protein: CASSSGSGRSFSTDTQYF. This chain joins TRBV11-2 and TRBJ2-3; 10 bases map to TRBD2. Germline V gene data show CDR1 as SGHAT and CDR2 as FQNNGV. CDR3 length: 18 amino acids. V shed 4 bases, J shed 0 bases, and the junction held 10 bases outside the gene matches.

The chain employs TRBV7-2 and TRBJ2-7; 12 nucleotides agree with TRBD2. CDR3 length equals 15 residues. V lost 2 bases to trimming and J lost 6 bases; unmatched junction nucleotides: 5. Germline V gene sequence: CDR1 SGHTA, CDR2 FQGNSA. The CDR3 here is CASSLTLAGGVEQYF. CDR3 nucleotide sequence: TGTGCCAGCAGCTTAACCCTAGCGGGGGGGGTCGAGCAGTACTTC.

The J gene is TRBJ1-5, the V gene TRBV18; D not certain. With 3 bases removed from V and 0 bases from J, the gap between germline ends came to 21 bases. The CDR3 extends over 19 amino acids. The germline V gene has CDR1 KGHSH and CDR2 LQKENI. Here the CDR3 reads CASSPTSRDLDLSNQPQHF. Here the CDR3 DNA reads TGTGCCAGCTCACCCACATCGAGAGACCTAGACCTTAGCAATCAGCCCCAGCATTTT.

This clone showed up just a few times. The chain has TRBV4-1 and TRBJ2-3; 7 nucleotides align to TRBD2. The CDR3 loop spans 16 amino acids. After removal of 2 bases from V and 4 bases from J, the junction contained 9 bases not matched to a gene. Germline CDR1 reads MGHRA; CDR2 reads YSYEKL. The CDR3 is CASSQRPSGEADTQYF. The CDR3 nucleotides read TGCGCCAGCAGCCAAAGGCCGAGCGGGGAAGCAGATACGCAGTATTTT.

This clone was picked up a small number of times. The J gene is TRBJ2-7, the V gene TRBV11-2; 7 bases align to TRBD1. V lost 1 base and J lost 5; bases outside the gene matches: 5. CDR1 is SGHAT, CDR2 FQNNGV, per germline. The CDR3 has 14 amino acids. CDR3 loop: CASSLGTTGDEQYF. CDR3 bases: TGTGCCAGCAGCTTAGGGACAACAGGGGACGAGCAGTACTTC.

The chain employs TRBV19 and TRBJ2-2; possibly TRBD1 or TRBD2 for D (6 bases each). Trimming cost V 3 bases and J 4 bases, with 15 bases left between them. CDR3 length: 16 amino acids. Germline V gene data show CDR1 as LNHDA and CDR2 as SQIVND (reference sequence). This chain's CDR3 is CASSMNRGRGTGELFF. Here the CDR3 DNA reads TGTGCCAGTAGTATGAATCGGGGGCGGGGCACCGGGGAGCTGTTTTTT.

This chain connects TRBV11-2 to TRBJ1-1, with D uncertain. CDR3 length: 13 amino acids. Looked up from germline, CDR1 is SGHAT and CDR2 is FQNNGV. Trimming shortened V by 1 base and J by 4 bases, and 7 bases separated the two germline ends. CDR3 sequence (DNA): TGTGCCAGCAGCTTAGCCACAACCACTGAAGCTTTCTTT. Protein product: CASSLATTTEAFF. Supplemented by reference TRBV11-2 and TRBJ1-1, the full variable domain reads EAGVAQSPRYKIIEKRQSVAFWCNPISGHATLYWYQQILGQGPKLLIQFQNNGVVDDSQLPKDRFSAERLKGVDSTLKIQPAKLEDSAVYLCASSLATTTEAFFGQGTRLTVV.

V is TRBV5-6 and J is TRBJ2-1; perhaps D is TRBD1 or TRBD2 (6 bases each). This CDR3 is built from 15 residues. Germline V gene data show CDR1 as SGHDT and CDR2 as YYEEEE. Deletions cut 0 bases from V and 3 bases from J, with 10 bases between. In nucleotides, the CDR3 is TGTGCCAGCAGCTTGGGAGGGGGGTACTACAATGAGCAGTTCTTC. Its translation is CASSLGGGYYNEQFF. The full variable domain, completed using reference TRBV5-6 and TRBJ2-1, is DAGVTQSPTHLIKTRGQQVTLRCSPKSGHDTVSWYQQALGQGPQFIFQYYEEEERQRGNFPDRFSGHQFPNYSSELNVNALLLGDSALYLCASSLGGGYYNEQFFGPGTRLTVL.

CDR3 residues: CAISESRGGAETQYF. As DNA, the CDR3 is TGTGCCATCAGTGAGTCGCGGGGAGGTGCGGAGACCCAGTACTTC. The chain carries TRBV10-3 and TRBJ2-5; the D gene is possibly TRBD2 (6 bases). Trimming cost V 0 bases and J 5 bases, with 13 bases left between them. CDR3 length: 15 amino acids. Germline loops: CDR1 ENHRY, CDR2 SYGVKD.

This chain joins TRBV25-1 and TRBJ2-7; D is perhaps TRBD1 or TRBD2 (5 bases each). V lost 7 bases, J lost 5 bases, and 21 bases lay in between. CDR3 length: 15 residues. CDR1 and CDR2 (germline): MGHDK, SYGVNS. The CDR3 bases are TGTGCCAGCACCTCATTGGGGGATTATAGCAACGAGCAGTACTTC. The encoded protein is CASTSLGDYSNEQYF.

This clone has more than one count but fewer than ten. This CDR3 reads CASSPEGAFSGNTIYF. For the CDR3, the DNA is TGTGCCAGCTCACCTGAGGGCGCTTTTTCTGGAAACACCATATATTTT. This chain joins TRBV18 and TRBJ1-3; D gene unclear. CDR1 and CDR2 from the germline V gene are KGHSH and LQKENI. This CDR3 contains 16 residues. Deletions cut 3 bases from V and 1 base from J, with 13 bases between.

The CDR3 region is CASSPHRTGEGNTIYF. CDR3 nucleotides: TGTGCCAGCAGCCCTCACCGGACAGGGGAGGGAAACACCATATATTTT. The genes are TRBV7-9 and TRBJ1-3; 9 bases align to TRBD1. The V segment lost 5 bases and the J segment 4 bases; nucleotides outside the gene matches: 9. CDR3 length: 16 residues. Per germline, CDR1 SEHNR and CDR2 FQNEAQ (reference sequence).

This chain joins TRBV11-2 and TRBJ2-7; possibly TRBD1 for D (6 bases). V lost 1 base and J lost 3, with 10 bases in between. This CDR3 has 14 amino acids. In germline, CDR1 is SGHAT, CDR2 FQNNGV. CDR3 sequence reads: CASSLGGQIYEQYF. The CDR3 nucleotides are TGTGCCAGCAGCTTAGGGGGGCAGATCTACGAGCAGTACTTC.

This rearrangement joins TRBV10-2 to TRBJ2-1; 11 bases line up with TRBD2. Germline CDR1 reads WSHSY; CDR2 reads SAAADI. This CDR3 has 14 amino acids. With V trimmed by 6 bases and J by 4 bases, 2 bases remained unmatched. CDR3 region: CASSTSGGYNEQFF. The DNA for the CDR3 is TGCGCCAGCAGCACTAGCGGGGGATACAATGAGCAGTTCTTC.